This is a list of T cell receptor beta chains from one sample in a study of shared T cell receptors in the human thymus. The protocol was immunoSEQ multiplex PCR, while the TCRdb copy is restricted to in-frame clones and leaves out a portion. The data contain 450,000 to 650,000 clones, 70% to 80% of them singletons. These data also formed part of another study, on human thymus T cells.

Material for sequencing was thymocytes. The receptor source for this set is a boy under two years old with a congenital heart defect. The CDR3 runs from the conserved cysteine through the conserved F or W. The order of the fields is J gene, V gene, clone size, D gene, CDR3 length, CDR3 DNA, CDR3 protein. The D gene is left open where the match is weak. Where a row states a size, it is once, few, many or the class of an expanded clone; other rows omit it.

>TRBJ1-3|TRBV14|.|.|16
TGTGCCAGCAGCCAACCACACGCCAGATCTGGAAACACCATATATTTT
CASSQPHARSGNTIYF
>TRBJ2-1|TRBV9|.|TRBD2|15
TGTGCCAGCAGCGGAGAACTAGCGGGAGTCCATGAGCAGTTCTTC
CASSGELAGVHEQFF
>TRBJ2-3|TRBV28|.|TRBD2|15
TGTGCCAGCAGTTTACCACTAGCGGGAGCAGATACGCAGTATTTT
CASSLPLAGADTQYF
>TRBJ1-3|TRBV9|.|TRBD1|16
TGTGCCAGCAGCGTAGGACAGGGAGCCTTTGGAAACACCATATATTTT
CASSVGQGAFGNTIYF
>TRBJ2-1|TRBV27|.|TRBD2|17
TGTGCCAGCGGGCCGGGGCCGGGACTAGCGGGGTACAATGAGCAGTTCTTC
CASGPGPGLAGYNEQFF
>TRBJ2-1|TRBV4-3|few|TRBD2|16
TGCGCCAGCAGCCAAGTTAGCGGGGTCTCCTACAATGAGCAGTTCTTC
CASSQVSGVSYNEQFF
>TRBJ2-1|TRBV5-6|.|TRBD2|16
TGTGCCAGCAGCTGGGGGCTAGCGGGAGGGCCCGATGAGCAGTTCTTC
CASSWGLAGGPDEQFF
>TRBJ2-5|TRBV7-7|.|.|17
TGTGCTAGCAGCTTAGGATTGGTTTTTGGTGGCAGAGAGACCCAGTACTTC
CASSLGLVFGGRETQYF
>TRBJ1-2|TRBV6-5|.|.|16
TGTGCCAGCAGTTACGCTACTCCACAGGCTCACTATGGCTACACCTTC
CASSYATPQAHYGYTF
>TRBJ2-1|TRBV5-8|few|TRBD2|19
TGTGCCAGCCTCCTAGGGTCTAGCGGGAGAACGAGCTCCTACAATGAGCAGTTCTTC
CASLLGSSGRTSSYNEQFF
>TRBJ1-4|TRBV28|.|TRBD1|14
TGTGCCAGCAGTGAGGACAGGGACAATGAAAAACTGTTTTTT
CASSEDRDNEKLFF
>TRBJ2-7|TRBV6-5|.|TRBD1|13
TGTGCCAGCAGTATGACAGGGAACTACGAGCAGTACTTC
CASSMTGNYEQYF
>TRBJ1-1|TRBV28|few|TRBD1|16
TGTGCCAGCAGCTTGGACAGGGGAGCTTTGAACACTGAAGCTTTCTTT
CASSLDRGALNTEAFF
>TRBJ2-7|TRBV29-1|once|TRBD2|13
TGCAGCGTTGGCAGCGGGAAAGCCTACGAGCAGTACTTC
CSVGSGKAYEQYF
>TRBJ1-2|TRBV19|.|.|13
TGTGCCAGTGGGGGGGATGGGATATATGGCTACACCTTC
CASGGDGIYGYTF
>TRBJ1-5|TRBV30|.|.|14
TGTGCCTGGAGTGATGTGCGTAGCAATCAGCCCCAGCATTTT
CAWSDVRSNQPQHF
>TRBJ2-5|TRBV5-1|.|TRBD2|16
TGCGCCAGCAGCTTGGGGACTAGCGGGTTCCAAGAGACCCAGTACTTC
CASSLGTSGFQETQYF
>TRBJ2-1|TRBV28|.|TRBD1|16
TGTGCCAGCAGTGCCCACGAGACAGGGGGCAGGAATGAGCAGTTCTTC
CASSAHETGGRNEQFF
>TRBJ2-7|TRBV4-3|.|.|16
TGCGCCAGCAGCCACCAATCAGGGGAATTGGGTTACGAGCAGTACTTC
CASSHQSGELGYEQYF
>TRBJ1-5|TRBV4-2|.|.|18
TGTGCCAGCAGCCAAGGCCCGGAGAAGCACTATAGCAATCAGCCCCAGCATTTT
CASSQGPEKHYSNQPQHF
>TRBJ2-3|TRBV6-6|.|TRBD2|16
TGTGCCAGCAGTTCCCCAGCGGGAGGGGGCACAGATACGCAGTATTTT
CASSSPAGGGTDTQYF
>TRBJ2-2|TRBV27|once|TRBD1|14
TGTGCCAGCAGCCCAGGGGGCGACACCGGGGAGCTGTTTTTT
CASSPGGDTGELFF
>TRBJ2-6|TRBV5-1|.|TRBD2|19
TGCGCCAGCAGCTTGCCGGGACTAGCGCCAAAGGAAGGGGCCAACGTCCTGACTTTC
CASSLPGLAPKEGANVLTF
>TRBJ1-1|TRBV5-3|.|TRBD1|14
TGTGCCAGAAGCTTGGACAGGGGGCACACTGAAGCTTTCTTT
CARSLDRGHTEAFF
>TRBJ2-7|TRBV7-3|.|TRBD2|14
TGTGCCAGCAGCTCCGGTGGGACTAGCGGGAGACAGTACTTC
CASSSGGTSGRQYF
>TRBJ1-5|TRBV28|.|TRBD1|14
TGTGCCAGCAGTTTCGGGACAGGCAATCAGCCCCAGCATTTT
CASSFGTGNQPQHF
>TRBJ2-5|TRBV7-4|.|.|13
TGTGCCAGCAGCCCAAGCCGGCGGGAGACCCAGTACTTC
CASSPSRRETQYF
>TRBJ2-1|TRBV30|few|.|15
TGTGCCTGGAGTATGGTCGCAGGCGGGGGCTTTGAGCAGTTCTTC
CAWSMVAGGGFEQFF
>TRBJ1-2|TRBV19|.|.|11
TGTGCCAGTAGGGGCAAGGGGGGCTACACCTTC
CASRGKGGYTF
>TRBJ2-5|TRBV4-3|once|.|15
TGCGCCAGCAGCCTTTCATCAGGGGCGCAAGAGACCCAGTACTTC
CASSLSSGAQETQYF
>TRBJ2-1|TRBV30|.|TRBD1|14
TGTGCCTGGAACCGGGACAGGGGGATCAATGAGCAGTTCTTC
CAWNRDRGINEQFF
>TRBJ2-1|TRBV5-5|.|TRBD1|14
TGTGCCAGCAGCTTCAGGGACAGGGTGGATGAGCAGTTCTTC
CASSFRDRVDEQFF
>TRBJ2-7|TRBV5-1|.|.|12
TGCGCCAGCAGCTTGGCCGCTGGCAACCAGTACTTC
CASSLAAGNQYF
>TRBJ2-3|TRBV15|.|TRBD1|17
TGTGCCACCAGCCGGGACAGGGGGAAGGACCTCACAGATACGCAGTATTTT
CATSRDRGKDLTDTQYF
>TRBJ2-7|TRBV10-2|.|TRBD1|14
TGCGCCAGCAGTCGGCGGACAGGGGGCTACGAGCAGTACTTC
CASSRRTGGYEQYF
>TRBJ1-2|TRBV10-2|.|.|15
TGCGCCAGCAGTGAAAGGTTGTCAGGTTCCTATGGCTACACCTTC
CASSERLSGSYGYTF
>TRBJ2-3|TRBV9|.|.|14
TGTGCCAGCAGCAGCGGACAGATGGCAGATACGCAGTATTTT
CASSSGQMADTQYF
>TRBJ2-1|TRBV18|.|TRBD2|17
TGTGCCAGCTCACCAACGGGACTAGCGGACTCCTACAATGAGCAGTTCTTC
CASSPTGLADSYNEQFF
>TRBJ2-7|TRBV11-2|.|.|14
TGTGCCAGCAGCTTAGGAGTCCTACCCTACGAGCAGTACTTC
CASSLGVLPYEQYF
>TRBJ2-1|TRBV4-3|.|TRBD2|14
TGCGCCAGCAGCCAAGAGGGGACTACCCGGGAGCAGTTCTTC
CASSQEGTTREQFF
>TRBJ1-2|TRBV4-3|once|.|17
TGCGCCAGCAGCCAACAACCGGACTGGGGGCAGGGTGGAGGCTACACCTTC
CASSQQPDWGQGGGYTF
>TRBJ1-3|TRBV28|few|.|18
TGTGCCAGCAGTTGCCCTCCAAAGAAGACTCCCTCTGGAAACACCATATATTTT
CASSCPPKKTPSGNTIYF
>TRBJ2-7|TRBV7-9|.|.|17
TGTGCCAGCAGCTTAGAAGAGTCGTCCGGGATTACCTACGAGCAGTACTTC
CASSLEESSGITYEQYF
>TRBJ1-1|TRBV30|.|.|14
TGTGCCTGGAGTAGAAGGGGTTATTTGACTGAAGCTTTCTTT
CAWSRRGYLTEAFF
>TRBJ2-7|TRBV30|.|TRBD1|14
TGTGCCTGGAGGCCCGGGACAGGGGGCTACGAGCAGTACTTC
CAWRPGTGGYEQYF
>TRBJ2-7|TRBV4-3|.|.|14
TGCGCCAGCAGCCAACCGTCTAGCGCCTACGAGCAGTACTTC
CASSQPSSAYEQYF
>TRBJ2-4|TRBV5-5|once|.|11
TGTGCCAGCAGCTTCAGGGGAATTCAGTACTTC
CASSFRGIQYF
>TRBJ2-1|TRBV30|.|.|14
TGTGCCTGGAGTTTTAGGGGATGGGACAATGAGCAGTTCTTC
CAWSFRGWDNEQFF
>TRBJ2-7|TRBV29-1|.|.|12
TGCAGCGTTGCTTCCAGGGCCTACGAGCAGTACTTC
CSVASRAYEQYF
>TRBJ1-2|TRBV19|.|.|16
TGTGCCAGTACTTCACTGGCGGGAGTTTGGGCGGGAGGCTACACCTTC
CASTSLAGVWAGGYTF
>TRBJ1-1|TRBV14|.|.|15
TGTGCCAGCAGCCAAGAGGGAAGGGGTAACACTGAAGCTTTCTTT
CASSQEGRGNTEAFF
>TRBJ1-1|TRBV5-4|.|.|14
TGTGCCAGCAGCTTGGCCTTCAGAGACTTTGAAGCTTTCTTT
CASSLAFRDFEAFF
>TRBJ2-5|TRBV6-5|.|TRBD2|15
TGTGCCAGCAGCCACAGGCTAGCGGGAGAAGAGACCCAGTACTTC
CASSHRLAGEETQYF
>TRBJ2-3|TRBV2|.|TRBD1|15
TGTGCCACTCAAGACAGGGCCTTTAGCACAGATACGCAGTATTTT
CATQDRAFSTDTQYF
>TRBJ2-7|TRBV4-3|.|TRBD2|18
TGCGCCAGCAGCCAAGATGGGACTAGCGGGAGATCTGCCTACGAGCAGTACTTC
CASSQDGTSGRSAYEQYF
>TRBJ2-5|TRBV6-6|once|TRBD2|16
TGTGCCAGCAGTTTGGGGACTAGCGGCCCCCTGGAGACCCAGTACTTC
CASSLGTSGPLETQYF
>TRBJ1-2|TRBV7-8|.|.|15
TGTGCCAGCAGCTTAGCTGGGGGAGGACCCTGTGGCTACACCTTC
CASSLAGGGPCGYTF
>TRBJ1-4|TRBV7-2|.|.|14
TGTGCCAGCAGCACAGGACAGCAACCCGTGAAACTGTTTTTT
CASSTGQQPVKLFF
>TRBJ2-1|TRBV30|.|TRBD2|15
TGTGCCTGGCAACCGGGACTAGCGACCTACAATGAGCAGTTCTTC
CAWQPGLATYNEQFF
>TRBJ2-1|TRBV14|.|TRBD2|20
TGTGCCAGCAGCCAAGGGAAACCGGGACTAGCGGGAGCGCTCTACAATGAGCAGTTCTTC
CASSQGKPGLAGALYNEQFF